Presented here are 4 T cell receptor beta chains from one specimen sequenced in a study of T cell responses to AZD1222 COVID-19 vaccine. TCRdb's table, derived via immunoSEQ multiplex PCR, lists solely in-frame clones and lacks some. This table has approximately 100,000 clones, roughly 87% appearing once. The source was peripheral blood, collected on day 0 of AZD1222 vaccination. All receptors derive from an adult in good health.

The rearrangement links TRBV28 to TRBJ1-1; D gene unclear. Per germline, CDR1 MDHEN and CDR2 SYDVKM. CDR3 length: 12 amino acids. The germline V and J ends were trimmed by 2 bases and 7 bases, with 8 bases remaining between them. CDR3 sequence reads: CASSLRQLEAFF. DNA of the CDR3: TGTGCCAGCAGTTTACGACAACTTGAAGCTTTCTTT.

The chain recombines TRBV2 with TRBJ2-3, with a tentative D call TRBD1 (5 bases). CDR3 size: 14 residues. V was clipped by 8 bases and J by 5 bases, with 17 bases between them. Looked up from germline, CDR1 is SNHLY and CDR2 is FYNNEI. The CDR3 here is CASDLGQGLDTQYF. The CDR3 DNA reads as TGTGCCAGCGATCTAGGGCAGGGATTAGATACGCAGTATTTT.

Here the CDR3 reads CASSQDGTANTGELFF. The DNA of the CDR3 is TGTGCCAGCAGCCAAGATGGGACAGCGAACACCGGGGAGCTGTTTTTT. The chain joins TRBV3-1 (or the pseudogene TRBV3-2) to TRBJ2-2; 7 nucleotides align to TRBD1. The CDR3 runs to 16 residues. The germline V gene encodes CDR1 LGHDT and CDR2 YNNKEL (reference sequence). V was pared by 0 bases and J by 0 bases, with 1 base of the junction left unmatched.

This chain links TRBV5-1 with TRBJ2-5, with a possible D match to TRBD2 (7 bases). V was shortened by 4 bases and J by 7 bases, with 11 bases between the two germline ends. The length of the CDR3 is 12 residues. Germline V gene lookup returns CDR1 SGHRS and CDR2 YFSETQ. This CDR3 is CASSPGEGTQYF. CDR3 bases: TGCGCCAGCAGCCCAGGGGAGGGGACCCAGTACTTC.